Below, 10 T cell receptor beta chains from the same sample are listed, as sequenced in a study of OX40 agonist ivuxolimab in advanced cancers. Some clones are missing from TCRdb's copy, which holds only in-frame ones; the method was immunoSEQ multiplex PCR. The table has roughly 83,000 clones, around 84% seen once; the top ten hold around 6.6%. The source was CD4+ or CD8+ T cells sorted from blood, collected in a trial of the OX40 agonist ivuxolimab. The receptors here all came from an adult with an advanced solid tumor such as melanoma, head and neck, liver or kidney cancer.

The chain combines TRBV18 with TRBJ1-4, with D possibly matching TRBD1 (5 bases). The germline gives CDR1 KGHSH, CDR2 LQKENI. Trimming cost V 6 bases and J 2 bases, with 13 bases left between them. This CDR3 region has 15 residues. Here the CDR3 reads CASSLLGGTNEKLFF. The CDR3 region has the DNA TGTGCCAGCTCCCTGTTGGGGGGGACTAATGAAAAACTGTTTTTT.

The V gene is TRBV7-9, the J gene TRBJ2-1, with TRBD2 matching 7 bases. With V trimmed by 3 bases and J by 15 bases, 11 bases remained unmatched. CDR1 is SEHNR and CDR2 is FQNEAQ in the germline V gene (reference sequence). The CDR3 consists of 13 residues. CDR3 residues: CASSFPLGGRLFF. CDR3 nucleotide sequence: TGTGCCAGCAGCTTCCCACTGGGAGGGAGGCTGTTCTTC.

The chain is built from TRBV7-2 and TRBJ2-3; TRBD2 aligns across 8 bases. From germline, CDR1 is SGHTA and CDR2 FQGNSA. The CDR3 contains 16 residues. The V and J ends lost 3 bases and 1 base, in that order; junction bases with no gene match: 6. The CDR3 nucleotides are TGTGCCAGCAGCTTTAAAAGCGGGAGAGGCACAGATACGCAGTATTTT. Encoded protein: CASSFKSGRGTDTQYF.

The CDR3 DNA reads as TGCGCCAGCAGCCAAGAGTCAGCTGCTTTCTTT. As protein: CASSQESAAFF. The genes are TRBV4-3 and TRBJ1-1, with D unclear. V was shortened by 0 bases and J by 11 bases, with 7 bases between the two germline ends. The CDR3 loop spans 11 amino acids. Germline V lookup: CDR1 LGHNA, CDR2 YSLEER.

This clone has only one observation. In DNA, the CDR3 is TGTGCCTGGAGTACGGGACTAGCGGGGGAGACCCAGTACTTC. It codes for CAWSTGLAGETQYF. The gene calls are TRBV30 and TRBJ2-5; 13 bases map to TRBD2. The V gene's germline CDR1 is GTSNPN and CDR2 SVGIG (reference sequence). CDR3 size: 14 residues. V was clipped by 2 bases and J by 5 bases; unmatched bases: 2.

The CDR3 nucleotides are TGTGCCAGCAGCTTCCTCCGAGATACGCAGTATTTT. Its protein is CASSFLRDTQYF. This rearrangement joins TRBV11-3 to TRBJ2-3; no clear D. The V gene's germline CDR1 is SGHNT and CDR2 YENEEA. The CDR3 runs to 12 residues. Between the trimmed V and J ends, which lost 3 bases and 5 bases, there was a span of 6 bases.

The chain combines TRBV30 with TRBJ2-2; D unresolved. CDR1 and CDR2 from the germline V gene are GTSNPN and SVGIG (reference sequence). This CDR3 has 12 amino acids. Trimming shortened V by 2 bases and J by 3 bases, and 4 bases separated the two germline ends. CDR3: CAWSLYTGELFF. Here the CDR3 DNA reads TGTGCCTGGAGTCTATACACCGGGGAGCTGTTTTTT.

V is TRBV5-8 and J is TRBJ2-1, with 7 nucleotides matching TRBD1. The CDR3 consists of 15 residues. The germline CDR1 and CDR2 sequences are SGHTS and YDEGEE. J was trimmed by 6 bases and V by 5 bases; bases with no gene match: 11. The CDR3, as DNA: TGTGCCAGCAGTCTGGACAGGTTGGGCTCCAATGAGCAGTTCTTC. Translating gives CASSLDRLGSNEQFF.

V is TRBV5-1 and J is TRBJ2-3; D is ambiguous. V gave up 0 bases and J gave up 4 bases, with 9 bases separating them. CDR1 and CDR2 (germline): SGHRS, YFSETQ. CDR3 length: 14 residues. The CDR3 spells CASSLAGRPDTQYF. CDR3 in DNA: TGCGCCAGCAGCTTGGCCGGTCGACCAGATACGCAGTATTTT.

This sequence joins TRBV16 and TRBJ2-7, with D possibly matching TRBD2 (6 bases). This CDR3 has 15 residues. The germline V gene encodes CDR1 KGHSY and CDR2 FQNENV. V gave up 0 bases and J gave up 4 bases, with 13 bases separating them. The DNA for the CDR3 is TGTGCCAGCAGCCAATCGGGACTTCCCCGGTACGAGCAGTACTTC. Translating gives CASSQSGLPRYEQYF.